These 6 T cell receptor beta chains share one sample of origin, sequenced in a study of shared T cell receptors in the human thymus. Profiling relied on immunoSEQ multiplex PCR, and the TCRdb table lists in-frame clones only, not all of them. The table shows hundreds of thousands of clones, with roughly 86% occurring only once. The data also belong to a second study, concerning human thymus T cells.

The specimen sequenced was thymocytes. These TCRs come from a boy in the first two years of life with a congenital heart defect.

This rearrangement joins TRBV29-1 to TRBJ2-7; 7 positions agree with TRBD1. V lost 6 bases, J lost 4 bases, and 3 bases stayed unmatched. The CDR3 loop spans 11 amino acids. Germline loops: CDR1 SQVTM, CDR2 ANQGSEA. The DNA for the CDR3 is TGCAGCGTCCGGGACAGATACGAGCAGTACTTC. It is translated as CSVRDRYEQYF.

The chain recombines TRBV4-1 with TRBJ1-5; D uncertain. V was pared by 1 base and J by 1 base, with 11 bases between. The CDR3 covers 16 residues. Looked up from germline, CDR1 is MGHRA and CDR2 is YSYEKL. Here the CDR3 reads CASSQVRGRSNQPQHF. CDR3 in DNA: TGCGCCAGCAGCCAAGTCCGGGGTAGGAGCAATCAGCCCCAGCATTTT.

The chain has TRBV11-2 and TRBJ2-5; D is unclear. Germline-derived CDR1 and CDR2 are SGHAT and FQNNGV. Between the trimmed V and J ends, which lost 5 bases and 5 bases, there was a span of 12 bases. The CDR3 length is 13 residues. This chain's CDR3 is CASSMPRSETQYF. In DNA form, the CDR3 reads TGTGCCAGCAGCATGCCCCGGTCCGAGACCCAGTACTTC.

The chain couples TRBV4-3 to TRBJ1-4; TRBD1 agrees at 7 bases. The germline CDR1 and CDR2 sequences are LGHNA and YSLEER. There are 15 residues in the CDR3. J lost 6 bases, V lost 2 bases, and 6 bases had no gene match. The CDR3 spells CASSQQQGLDEKLFF. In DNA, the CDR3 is TGCGCCAGCAGCCAACAACAGGGGTTGGATGAAAAACTGTTTTTT.

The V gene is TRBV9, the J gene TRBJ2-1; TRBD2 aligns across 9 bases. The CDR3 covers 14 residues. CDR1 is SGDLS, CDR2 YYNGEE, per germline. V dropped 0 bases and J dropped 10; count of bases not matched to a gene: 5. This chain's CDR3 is CASSVVGLAGEQFF. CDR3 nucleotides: TGTGCCAGCAGCGTAGTAGGGCTAGCGGGGGAGCAGTTCTTC. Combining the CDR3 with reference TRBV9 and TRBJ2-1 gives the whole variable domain DSGVTQTPKHLITATGQRVTLRCSPRSGDLSVYWYQQSLDQGLQFLIQYYNGEERAKGNILERFSAQQFPDLHSELNLSSLELGDSALYFCASSVVGLAGEQFFGPGTRLTVL.

Here the CDR3 DNA reads TGTGCCAGCAGCTTACGGGGTAGTTCTGGAAACACCATATATTTT. Protein sequence: CASSLRGSSGNTIYF. The chain is built from TRBV11-1 and TRBJ1-3; D is uncertain. The CDR3 has 15 residues. V shed 2 bases and J shed 1 base, with 9 bases lying between them. From germline, CDR1 is SGHAT and CDR2 FQDESV (reference sequence).